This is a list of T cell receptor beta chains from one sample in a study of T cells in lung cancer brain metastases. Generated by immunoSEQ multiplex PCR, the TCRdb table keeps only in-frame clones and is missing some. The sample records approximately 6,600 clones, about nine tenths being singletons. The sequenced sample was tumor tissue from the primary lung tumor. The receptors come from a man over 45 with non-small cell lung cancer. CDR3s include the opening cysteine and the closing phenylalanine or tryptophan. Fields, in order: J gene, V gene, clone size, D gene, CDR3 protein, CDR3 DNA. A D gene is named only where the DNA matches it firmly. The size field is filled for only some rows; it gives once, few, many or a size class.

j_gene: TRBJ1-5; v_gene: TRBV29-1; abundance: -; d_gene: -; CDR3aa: CSVGGSNQPQHF; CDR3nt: TGCAGCGTTGGAGGAAGCAATCAGCCACAGCATTTT
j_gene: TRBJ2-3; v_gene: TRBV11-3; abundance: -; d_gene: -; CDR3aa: CASSPGGVSTDTQYF; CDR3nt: TGTGCCAGCAGCCCCGGAGGCGTTAGCACAGATACGCAGTATTTT
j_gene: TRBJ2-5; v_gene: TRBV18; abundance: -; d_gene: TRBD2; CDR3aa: CASSPPGLAETQYF; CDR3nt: TGTGCCAGCTCACCACCGGGACTAGCAGAGACCCAGTACTTC
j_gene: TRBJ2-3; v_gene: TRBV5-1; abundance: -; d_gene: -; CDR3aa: CASSLEGRTPDTQYF; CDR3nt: TGCGCCAGCAGCTTAGAGGGGCGAACCCCAGATACGCAGTATTTT
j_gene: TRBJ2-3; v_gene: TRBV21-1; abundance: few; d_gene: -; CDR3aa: CASSDIGLDTQYF; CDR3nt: TGTGCCAGCAGCGACATAGGATTGGATACGCAGTATTTT
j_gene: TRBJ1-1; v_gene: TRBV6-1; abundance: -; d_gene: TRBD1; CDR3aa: CASSDATGTGKTEAFF; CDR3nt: TGTGCCAGCAGTGACGCAACCGGGACAGGGAAAACTGAAGCTTTCTTT
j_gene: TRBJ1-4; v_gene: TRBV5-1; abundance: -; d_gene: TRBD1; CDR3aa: CASSENRGGEKLFF; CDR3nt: TGCGCCAGCAGCGAAAACAGGGGGGGTGAAAAACTGTTTTTT
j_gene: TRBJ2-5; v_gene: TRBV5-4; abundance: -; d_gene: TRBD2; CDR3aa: CASSPRGTSRETQYF; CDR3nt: TGTGCCAGCAGCCCGCGCGGGACTAGCAGGGAGACCCAGTACTTC
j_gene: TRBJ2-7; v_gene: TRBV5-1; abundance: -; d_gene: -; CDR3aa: CASSSSTEQYF; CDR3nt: TGCGCCAGCTCATCCTCCACCGAGCAGTACTTC
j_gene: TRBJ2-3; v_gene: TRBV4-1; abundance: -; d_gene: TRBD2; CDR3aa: CASSQKKTSGGTDTQYF; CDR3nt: TGCGCCAGCAGCCAAAAAAAGACTAGCGGCGGCACAGATACGCAGTATTTT
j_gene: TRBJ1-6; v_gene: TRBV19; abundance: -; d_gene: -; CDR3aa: CASSISTFVDNSPLHF; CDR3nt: TGTGCCAGTAGTATATCAACCTTTGTGGACAATTCACCCCTCCACTTT
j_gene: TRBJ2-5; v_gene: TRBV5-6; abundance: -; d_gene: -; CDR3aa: CASRGAGETQYF; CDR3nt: TGTGCCAGCCGGGGGGCAGGAGAGACCCAGTACTTC
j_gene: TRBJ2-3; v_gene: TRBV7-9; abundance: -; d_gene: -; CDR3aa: CASSLRADTDTQYF; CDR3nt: TGTGCCAGCAGCTTACGGGCGGACACAGATACGCAGTATTTT
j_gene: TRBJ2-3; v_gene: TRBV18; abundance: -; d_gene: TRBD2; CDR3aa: CASSSRLAGSDTQYF; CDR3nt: TGTGCCAGCTCTTCACGACTAGCGGGGTCAGATACGCAGTATTTT
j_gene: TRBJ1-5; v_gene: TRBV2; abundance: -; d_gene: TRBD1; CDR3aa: CASSAVDRALNQPQHF; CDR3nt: TGTGCCAGCAGTGCAGTGGACAGGGCCCTCAATCAGCCCCAGCATTTT
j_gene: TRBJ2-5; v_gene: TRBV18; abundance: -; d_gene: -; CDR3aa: CASSNRVEETQYF; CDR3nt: TGTGCCAGCTCAAACAGGGTTGAAGAGACCCAGTACTTC
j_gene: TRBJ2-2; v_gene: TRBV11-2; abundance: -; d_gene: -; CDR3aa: CASSYLGQVGNTGELFF; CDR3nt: TGTGCCAGCAGTTACCTCGGCCAGGTGGGAAACACCGGGGAGCTGTTTTTT
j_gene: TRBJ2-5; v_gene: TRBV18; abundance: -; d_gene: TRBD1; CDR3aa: CASSMTGWETQYF; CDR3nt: TGTGCCAGCTCAATGACAGGGTGGGAGACCCAGTACTTC
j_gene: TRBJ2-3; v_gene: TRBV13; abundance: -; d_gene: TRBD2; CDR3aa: CASSLAGGPFSTDTQYF; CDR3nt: TGTGCCAGCAGCTTAGCGGGGGGACCATTTAGCACAGATACGCAGTATTTT
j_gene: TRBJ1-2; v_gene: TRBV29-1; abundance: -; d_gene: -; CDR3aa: CSVGEIYGYTF; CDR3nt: TGCAGCGTTGGAGAGATTTATGGCTACACCTTC
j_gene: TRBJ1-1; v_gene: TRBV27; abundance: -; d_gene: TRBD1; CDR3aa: CASSFFGTVNTEAFF; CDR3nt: TGTGCCAGCAGTTTCTTCGGGACAGTGAACACTGAAGCTTTCTTT
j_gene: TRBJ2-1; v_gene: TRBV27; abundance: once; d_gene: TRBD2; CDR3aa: CASSPIAGGNNEQFF; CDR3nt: TGTGCCAGCAGCCCTATAGCGGGGGGTAACAATGAGCAGTTCTTC
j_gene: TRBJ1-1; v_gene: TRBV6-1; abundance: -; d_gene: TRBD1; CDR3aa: CASRGTDRGITEAFF; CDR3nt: TGTGCCAGCAGAGGAACGGACAGGGGGATCACTGAAGCTTTCTTT
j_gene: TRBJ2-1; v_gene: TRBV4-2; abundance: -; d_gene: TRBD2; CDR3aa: CASRVAGGTYNEQFF; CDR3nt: TGTGCCAGCAGGGTAGCGGGGGGGACCTACAATGAGCAGTTCTTC
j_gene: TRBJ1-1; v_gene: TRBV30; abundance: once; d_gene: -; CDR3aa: CACKAGGTEAFF; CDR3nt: TGTGCCTGCAAGGCCGGGGGCACTGAAGCTTTCTTT
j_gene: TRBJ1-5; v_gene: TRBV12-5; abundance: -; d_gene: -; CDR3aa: CASGLTGSNQPQHF; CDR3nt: TGTGCTAGTGGTTTGACGGGTTCGAATCAGCCCCAGCATTTT
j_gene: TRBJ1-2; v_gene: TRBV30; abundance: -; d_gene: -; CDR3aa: CAWTGANYGYTF; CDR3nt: TGTGCCTGGACAGGGGCCAACTATGGCTACACCTTC
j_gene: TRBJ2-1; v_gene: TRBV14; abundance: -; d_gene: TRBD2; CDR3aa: CASSHNQPGLAGGPSSNEQFF; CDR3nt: TGTGCCAGCAGCCATAATCAACCGGGACTAGCGGGGGGGCCAAGTAGCAATGAGCAGTTCTTC
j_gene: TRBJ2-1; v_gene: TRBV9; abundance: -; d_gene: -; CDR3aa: CASSDTGSSYNEQFF; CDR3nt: TGTGCCAGCAGTGATACCGGGTCCTCCTACAATGAGCAGTTCTTC
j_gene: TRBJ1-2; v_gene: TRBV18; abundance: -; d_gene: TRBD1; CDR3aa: CASSPGTGGFYGYTF; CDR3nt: TGTGCCAGCTCACCAGGGACAGGGGGCTTTTATGGCTACACCTTC
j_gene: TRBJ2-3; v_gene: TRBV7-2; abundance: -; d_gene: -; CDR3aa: CASSQVGVGTDTQYF; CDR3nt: TGTGCCAGCAGCCAAGTAGGGGTCGGCACAGATACGCAGTATTTT
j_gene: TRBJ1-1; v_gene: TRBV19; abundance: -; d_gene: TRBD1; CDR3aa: CASCRDRPGGTEAFF; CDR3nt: TGTGCCAGTTGCCGGGACAGGCCTGGAGGGACTGAAGCTTTCTTT
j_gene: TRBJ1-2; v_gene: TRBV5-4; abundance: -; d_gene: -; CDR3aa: CASSLAGGYGGYTF; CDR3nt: TGTGCCAGCAGCTTGGCTGGGGGATACGGTGGCTACACCTTC
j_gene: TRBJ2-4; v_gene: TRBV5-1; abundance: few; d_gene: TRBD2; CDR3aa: CASSAGLAGANKNIQYF; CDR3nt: TGCGCCAGCAGCGCCGGACTAGCGGGGGCCAACAAAAACATTCAGTACTTC
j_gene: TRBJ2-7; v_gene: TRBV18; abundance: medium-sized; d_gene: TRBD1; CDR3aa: CASSPPGQGGYEQYF; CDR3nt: TGTGCCAGCTCACCACCGGGACAGGGGGGCTACGAGCAGTACTTC
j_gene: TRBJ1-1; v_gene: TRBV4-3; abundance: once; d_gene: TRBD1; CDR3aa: CASSQGDRPNTEAFF; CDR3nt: TGCGCCAGCAGCCAGGGGGACAGGCCGAACACTGAAGCTTTCTTT
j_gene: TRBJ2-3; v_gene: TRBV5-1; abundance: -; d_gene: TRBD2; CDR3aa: CASRDSGGPADTQYF; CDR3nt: TGCGCCAGCAGGGACAGCGGGGGGCCCGCAGATACGCAGTATTTT
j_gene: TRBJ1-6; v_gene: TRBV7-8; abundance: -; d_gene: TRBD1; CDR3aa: CASSLGKTGPNLPLHF; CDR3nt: TGTGCCAGCAGCTTGGGCAAGACAGGGCCTAATTTACCCCTCCACTTT